This is a list of T cell receptor beta chains from one sample in a study of T cell clones after liver transplantation. TCRdb's table, derived via immunoSEQ multiplex PCR, lists solely in-frame clones and lacks some. The data show 50,000 to 60,000 clones, approximately 70% seen once. Specimen: CD4+ T cells from blood, collected at the approximately 16-month timepoint. The source of these receptors is a human patient who received a liver transplant. Some of these T cells may belong to the graft donor. Each CDR3 is given with its conserved first and last residue. A D gene is named only where the DNA matches it firmly. A clone size is listed for some rows: how often the clone was seen (once, few, many), or a class if it is expanded.

v_call: TRBV5-6; d_call: TRBD1; clone_size: -; j_call: TRBJ2-3; cdr3_aa: CASSPAGTGIVTQYF; cdr3_nt: TGTGCCAGCAGCCCCGCCGGGACAGGGATTGTTACGCAGTATTTT
v_call: TRBV6-1; d_call: TRBD1; clone_size: -; j_call: TRBJ2-7; cdr3_aa: CASNPGQGLSYEQYF; cdr3_nt: TGTGCCAGCAATCCGGGACAGGGTCTTTCCTACGAGCAGTACTTC
v_call: TRBV14; d_call: -; clone_size: many; j_call: TRBJ1-1; cdr3_aa: CASSQVIGGTEAFF; cdr3_nt: TGTGCCAGCAGCCAAGTAATTGGAGGGACTGAAGCTTTCTTT
v_call: TRBV10-3; d_call: TRBD1; clone_size: -; j_call: TRBJ1-4; cdr3_aa: CAISDPTGQGEEKLFF; cdr3_nt: TGTGCCATCAGTGACCCTACGGGACAGGGGGAAGAAAAACTGTTTTTT
v_call: TRBV10-1; d_call: -; clone_size: -; j_call: TRBJ2-1; cdr3_aa: CASSGSGSYNEQFF; cdr3_nt: TGCGCCAGCAGTGGGAGCGGGTCCTACAATGAGCAGTTCTTC
v_call: TRBV11-3; d_call: -; clone_size: few; j_call: TRBJ1-1; cdr3_aa: CASSFIGEGTEAFF; cdr3_nt: TGTGCCAGCAGCTTTATCGGGGAGGGCACTGAAGCTTTCTTT
v_call: TRBV5-1; d_call: -; clone_size: -; j_call: TRBJ2-2; cdr3_aa: CASSSLGRKSGTGELFF; cdr3_nt: TGCGCCAGCAGCTCCCTGGGGCGGAAAAGTGGGACCGGGGAGCTGTTTTTT
v_call: TRBV28; d_call: -; clone_size: few; j_call: TRBJ1-4; cdr3_aa: CASRLSGEKLFF; cdr3_nt: TGTGCCAGCAGGTTGTCGGGAGAAAAACTGTTTTTT
v_call: TRBV27; d_call: -; clone_size: -; j_call: TRBJ1-5; cdr3_aa: CASSFRGLNQPQHF; cdr3_nt: TGTGCCAGCAGTTTCCGGGGGCTCAATCAGCCCCAGCATTTT
v_call: TRBV6-1; d_call: -; clone_size: once; j_call: TRBJ1-1; cdr3_aa: CASSDRGWGTVNTEAFF; cdr3_nt: TGTGCCAGCAGTGACAGGGGATGGGGGACGGTGAACACTGAAGCTTTCTTT
v_call: TRBV28; d_call: TRBD1; clone_size: -; j_call: TRBJ2-7; cdr3_aa: CASSLLTGGWRQYF; cdr3_nt: TGTGCCAGCAGTTTACTTACAGGGGGCTGGAGGCAGTACTTC
v_call: TRBV2; d_call: -; clone_size: -; j_call: TRBJ1-1; cdr3_aa: CASSERGRNTEAFF; cdr3_nt: TGTGCCAGCAGTGAAAGGGGCCGGAACACTGAAGCTTTCTTT
v_call: TRBV7-9; d_call: -; clone_size: -; j_call: TRBJ1-5; cdr3_aa: CASSFSGGAQHF; cdr3_nt: TGTGCCAGCAGCTTTTCTGGCGGGGCCCAGCATTTT
v_call: TRBV7-2; d_call: TRBD2; clone_size: -; j_call: TRBJ2-3; cdr3_aa: CASSSRRGASTDTQYF; cdr3_nt: TGTGCCAGCAGCTCACGGCGGGGGGCTAGCACAGATACGCAGTATTTT
v_call: TRBV10-3; d_call: -; clone_size: -; j_call: TRBJ2-2; cdr3_aa: CAIESGGANTGELFF; cdr3_nt: TGTGCCATCGAAAGTGGCGGAGCGAACACCGGGGAGCTGTTTTTT
v_call: TRBV7-2; d_call: TRBD1; clone_size: -; j_call: TRBJ2-5; cdr3_aa: CASSRWTGNQETQYF; cdr3_nt: TGTGCCAGCAGCCGATGGACAGGGAACCAAGAGACCCAGTACTTC
v_call: TRBV10-2; d_call: TRBD1; clone_size: -; j_call: TRBJ1-1; cdr3_aa: CASRAQGAGTEAFF; cdr3_nt: TGCGCCAGCAGGGCACAGGGGGCTGGCACTGAAGCTTTCTTT
v_call: TRBV7-2; d_call: -; clone_size: -; j_call: TRBJ1-6; cdr3_aa: CASEEGVGSPLHF; cdr3_nt: TGTGCCAGCGAGGAGGGTGTTGGTTCACCCCTCCACTTT
v_call: TRBV5-1; d_call: TRBD1; clone_size: few; j_call: TRBJ1-2; cdr3_aa: CASSSQSPGTVYGYTF; cdr3_nt: TGCGCCAGCAGCTCCCAGAGCCCCGGGACAGTCTATGGCTACACCTTC
v_call: TRBV4-1; d_call: TRBD2; clone_size: -; j_call: TRBJ2-3; cdr3_aa: CASSQEIGASGGRGDTQYF; cdr3_nt: TGCGCCAGCAGCCAAGAAATCGGGGCTAGCGGGGGGCGTGGAGATACGCAGTATTTT
v_call: TRBV10-3; d_call: TRBD2; clone_size: -; j_call: TRBJ2-1; cdr3_aa: CAISEALAGTYNEQFF; cdr3_nt: TGTGCCATCAGTGAGGCCCTAGCGGGGACTTACAATGAGCAGTTCTTC
v_call: TRBV11-3; d_call: TRBD1; clone_size: -; j_call: TRBJ2-1; cdr3_aa: CASSPGGSAHNEQFF; cdr3_nt: TGTGCCAGCAGTCCAGGGGGCTCCGCACACAATGAGCAGTTCTTC
v_call: TRBV6-4; d_call: -; clone_size: -; j_call: TRBJ2-2; cdr3_aa: CASREANTGELFF; cdr3_nt: TGTGCCAGCAGGGAAGCTAACACCGGGGAGCTGTTTTTT
v_call: TRBV2; d_call: -; clone_size: -; j_call: TRBJ2-5; cdr3_aa: CASSGVETQYF; cdr3_nt: TGTGCCAGCAGTGGGGTAGAGACCCAGTACTTC
v_call: TRBV9; d_call: TRBD1; clone_size: few; j_call: TRBJ1-5; cdr3_aa: CASSDLVGTGDSNQPQHF; cdr3_nt: TGTGCCAGCAGCGATTTAGTCGGGACAGGCGATAGCAATCAGCCCCAGCATTTT
v_call: TRBV6-5; d_call: -; clone_size: -; j_call: TRBJ2-5; cdr3_aa: CASSPRDGQETQYF; cdr3_nt: TGTGCCAGCAGTCCTCGGGACGGCCAAGAGACCCAGTACTTC
v_call: TRBV5-1; d_call: -; clone_size: -; j_call: TRBJ2-3; cdr3_aa: CASSTVTETDTQYF; cdr3_nt: TGCGCCAGCAGCACAGTGACAGAAACAGATACGCAGTATTTT
v_call: TRBV21-1; d_call: -; clone_size: many; j_call: TRBJ1-2; cdr3_aa: CASSPQWQRHYGYTF; cdr3_nt: TGTGCCAGCAGCCCCCAATGGCAGCGGCACTATGGCTACACCTTC
v_call: TRBV7-2; d_call: -; clone_size: -; j_call: TRBJ1-1; cdr3_aa: CASSLKGVAGNTEAFF; cdr3_nt: TGTGCCAGCAGCTTAAAAGGGGTGGCTGGGAACACTGAAGCTTTCTTT
v_call: TRBV6-1; d_call: -; clone_size: -; j_call: TRBJ1-1; cdr3_aa: CASSVTKNTEAFF; cdr3_nt: TGTGCCAGCAGTGTGACAAAGAACACTGAAGCTTTCTTT
v_call: TRBV7-2; d_call: -; clone_size: -; j_call: TRBJ2-7; cdr3_aa: CASSLEGVGASYEQYF; cdr3_nt: TGTGCCAGCAGCTTAGAGGGGGTCGGGGCCTCCTACGAGCAGTACTTC
v_call: TRBV25-1; d_call: TRBD1; clone_size: -; j_call: TRBJ1-1; cdr3_aa: CASRGQLNTEAFF; cdr3_nt: TGTGCCAGCAGGGGACAGTTGAACACTGAAGCTTTCTTT
v_call: TRBV28; d_call: -; clone_size: -; j_call: TRBJ1-2; cdr3_aa: CASSSAGYGYTF; cdr3_nt: TGTGCCAGCAGTTCCGCTGGCTATGGCTACACCTTC
v_call: TRBV6-5; d_call: -; clone_size: few; j_call: TRBJ1-5; cdr3_aa: CASSGPNQPQHF; cdr3_nt: TGTGCCAGCAGTGGTCCTAATCAGCCCCAGCATTTT
v_call: TRBV7-8; d_call: TRBD2; clone_size: -; j_call: TRBJ2-7; cdr3_aa: CASSLTSFYEQYF; cdr3_nt: TGTGCCAGCAGCTTGACTAGCTTCTACGAGCAGTACTTC
v_call: TRBV5-1; d_call: -; clone_size: -; j_call: TRBJ1-3; cdr3_aa: CASSLAGHWSSGNTIYF; cdr3_nt: TGCGCCAGCAGCTTAGCGGGACATTGGAGCTCTGGAAACACCATATATTTT
v_call: TRBV14; d_call: -; clone_size: -; j_call: TRBJ1-2; cdr3_aa: CASSQEMMGTGVVAF; cdr3_nt: TGTGCCAGCAGCCAAGAAATGATGGGAACGGGTGTGGTAGCCTTC
v_call: TRBV5-6; d_call: -; clone_size: once; j_call: TRBJ2-4; cdr3_aa: CASSLVDRIQYF; cdr3_nt: TGTGCCAGCAGCTTGGTTGACAGGATTCAGTACTTC
v_call: TRBV7-9; d_call: -; clone_size: -; j_call: TRBJ2-7; cdr3_aa: CASSLEGWEQYF; cdr3_nt: TGTGCCAGCAGCTTAGAGGGTTGGGAGCAGTACTTC
v_call: TRBV29-1; d_call: -; clone_size: -; j_call: TRBJ1-1; cdr3_aa: CSVEVVNTEAFF; cdr3_nt: TGCAGCGTTGAAGTTGTGAACACTGAAGCTTTCTTT
v_call: TRBV27; d_call: TRBD1; clone_size: -; j_call: TRBJ1-1; cdr3_aa: CASSLSWTGGNRNTEAFF; cdr3_nt: TGTGCCAGCAGTTTGTCATGGACAGGGGGCAATAGGAACACTGAAGCTTTCTTT
v_call: TRBV19; d_call: TRBD2; clone_size: -; j_call: TRBJ2-2; cdr3_aa: CASSMMTSGRELFF; cdr3_nt: TGTGCCAGTAGTATGATGACTAGCGGGAGGGAGCTGTTTTTT
v_call: TRBV29-1; d_call: TRBD1; clone_size: -; j_call: TRBJ1-3; cdr3_aa: CSVRGQTSGNTIYF; cdr3_nt: TGCAGCGTTCGGGGACAGACCTCTGGAAACACCATATATTTT
v_call: TRBV5-1; d_call: TRBD1; clone_size: -; j_call: TRBJ1-4; cdr3_aa: CASSPRGATNEKLFF; cdr3_nt: TGCGCCAGCAGTCCCAGGGGGGCAACTAATGAAAAACTGTTTTTT
v_call: TRBV5-4; d_call: TRBD1; clone_size: -; j_call: TRBJ1-2; cdr3_aa: CASSAFNRGRGYGYTF; cdr3_nt: TGTGCCAGCAGCGCATTTAACAGGGGGCGCGGCTATGGCTACACCTTC